This paragraph covers one T cell receptor (beta chain) sequence. The data were obtained in a study of control samples from healthy donors and cancer patients. Assay: immunoSEQ multiplex PCR; the TCRdb copy retains only in-frame clones and omits some. Among tens of thousands of clones listed, around 81% were seen once. The junction had 1 base not matched to a gene; V was cut back by 0 bases and J by 5 bases. Germline V gene sequence: CDR1 MGHDK, CDR2 SYGVNS. The CDR3 loop spans 15 amino acids. The chain is built from TRBV25-1 and TRBJ1-4, with TRBD1 matching over 9 bases. The sequence derives from a man between 25 and 39 years old in good health. The sample consisted of blood. The CDR3 DNA reads as TGTGCCAGCAGTGAATACGGGACAGGGAATGAAAAACTGTTTTTT. Its translation: CASSEYGTGNEKLFF.